This TCR beta chain came from a study of blood T cell repertoires in COVID-19. In the study overall: Researchers got acute and convalescent COVID-19 samples from the United States, Italy and Spain. The cDNA or gDNA used as material had been derived from T cells, B-cell-depleted T cells, or PBMCs.

In the original workflow: By means of reference gene primer amplification, nucleated cell counts were estimated. Data came from immunoSEQ multiplex PCR; TCRdb stores just in-frame clones and leaves some out. D and trimming were read from the DNA, whereas the V and J calls and clone size are those reported in that table. The sample includes 230,000 or so clones, around 82% of them seen just once. Sequenced sample: peripheral blood. The TCR originated in a man aged 45-60 years with active or convalescent COVID-19.

The CDR3 spells CASSYSRLADTQYF. The CDR3 bases are TGTGCCAGCAGTTATTCGAGGTTGGCAGATACGCAGTATTTT. The chain combines TRBV6-5 with TRBJ2-3; D not resolved. The CDR3 is 14 residues long. V lost 3 bases and J 4 bases, leaving 11 bases between the germline ends. From germline, CDR1 is MNHEY and CDR2 SVGAGI.